This entry features one T cell receptor (beta chain) sequence. Its cognate antigen is unknown. Sample-barcoded 5' priming and a J-beta primer mix drove a second PCR of roughly 6 to 12 cycles. TCRdb passed the 5' RACE reads through MiXCR, listing each CDR3 protein once. The sample has under 800,000 distinct CDR3 sequences; approximately 43% are singletons. The sample originates from a study of blood T cells in healthy people across ages. The study, taken as a whole, reports: The CMV status of each donor remained undetermined, and this could have confounded shifts in expanded clonotypes. Versus aged donors, long-lived donors had higher diversity and more naive CD4+ cells.

The TCR was taken from a woman aged 60 to 75 in good health. Sample: blood.

The CDR3 DNA reads as TGTGCCAGCGGTGGGACAGGGATCTACAATGAGCAGTTCTTC. Its translation is CASGGTGIYNEQFF. This chain links TRBV28 with TRBJ2-1; 9 bases fit TRBD1. The germline V gene encodes CDR1 MDHEN and CDR2 SYDVKM. This CDR3 has 14 amino acids. V shed 8 bases, J shed 3 bases, and the junction held 5 bases outside the gene matches.